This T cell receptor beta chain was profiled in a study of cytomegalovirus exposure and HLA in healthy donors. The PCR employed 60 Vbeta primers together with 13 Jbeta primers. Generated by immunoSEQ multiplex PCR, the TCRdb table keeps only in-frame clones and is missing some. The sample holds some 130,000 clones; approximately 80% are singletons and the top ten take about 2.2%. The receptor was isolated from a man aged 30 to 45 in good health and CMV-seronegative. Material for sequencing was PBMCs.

CDR3 region: CASSLNPGLAGAKNIQYF. The CDR3 DNA reads as TGCGCCAGCAGCTTGAACCCAGGACTAGCGGGAGCCAAAAACATTCAGTACTTC. The gene calls are TRBV5-1 and TRBJ2-4; TRBD2 matches at 11 bases. J lost 0 bases, V lost 1 base, and 6 bases had no gene match. CDR1 is SGHRS and CDR2 is YFSETQ in the germline V gene. The CDR3 runs to 18 residues.